The 9 T cell receptor beta chains below were found in one sample sequenced in a study of CD8+ T cells in alopecia areata. After isolation, RNA underwent reverse transcription to generate cDNA as the sequencing template. Libraries were prepared by immunoSEQ multiplex PCR; TCRdb keeps only in-frame clonotypes and omits some of them. The specimen has around 100,000 clones, none found just once. The sample taken for sequencing was lesional skin. The source is a C3H/HeJ mouse with alopecia areata. MHC haplotype here: H2-k.

This clone was seen more than once but under ten times. Gene names and germline refer to mouse. The read ends 4 residues shy of where the CDR3 ends; the end is completed using the germline J gene. V is TRBV1 and J is TRBJ2-3, with a weak D call TRBD2 (5 bases). Deletions cut 2 bases from V and 0 bases from J, with 9 bases between. CDR1 and CDR2 (germline): NSQYPW, LRSPGD (reference sequence). The CDR3 totals 15 residues. The CDR3 bases that were read are TGCACCTGCAGTGCAAAGCTGGGCAGTGCAGAA. Its protein product is CTCSAKLGSAE. Given in full, the CDR3 is CTCSAKLGSAETLYF.

This clone was found many times. Gene names are the mouse ones. The read terminates 4 residues before the CDR3 end, so the remaining end is supplied by the germline J gene. The chain couples TRBV1 to TRBJ2-1; 8 bases are shared with TRBD2. Germline loops: CDR1 NSQYPW, CDR2 LRSPGD (reference sequence). The CDR3 extends over 16 amino acids. After removal of 0 bases from V and 4 bases from J, the junction contained 5 bases not matched to a gene. CDR3 bases read: TGCACCTGCAGTGCAGATAACCTGGGGGGATATGCT. The encoded protein is CTCSADNLGGYA. The whole CDR3 reads CTCSADNLGGYAEQFF.

This clone came up many times. Here the gene names and germline are mouse. The DNA ends 4 residues before the CDR3 does, and the rest of the CDR3 is filled in from the germline J gene. The chain recombines TRBV13-3 with TRBJ2-1, with TRBD2 identical over 9 bases. CDR3 length equals 15 residues. Per the germline V gene, CDR1 is NNHDY and CDR2 is SYVADS. J gave up 6 bases and V 1 base, and 5 bases lay outside the gene matches. The CDR3 sequence: CASSDQTGGFAEQFF. The covered CDR3 bases are TGTGCCAGCAGTGATCAGACTGGGGGCTTTGCT.

In the case of this clone: Mouse germline and gene names are used. The read is 4 residues too short to cover the CDR3 end, so that end is filled in from the germline J gene. This chain joins TRBV19 and TRBJ1-1; the D gene is possibly TRBD1 (6 bases). The CDR3 runs to 14 residues. The V gene lost 1 base and the J gene lost 4 bases, with 11 bases spanning the gap. The germline CDR1 and CDR2 sequences are FNHDT and SITEND (reference sequence). The CDR3 sequence: CASSIPGAGTEVFF. Partial CDR3 DNA: TGTGCCAGCAGTATACCAGGGGCGGGCACA.

Remarks on this clone: The listed genes are named as in mouse. The missing CDR3 end, 4 residues past where the read stops, is filled in from the germline J gene. J is TRBJ2-5 and V is TRBV12-1; 8 positions agree with TRBD1. Germline V gene lookup returns CDR1 SGHSN and CDR2 HYEKVE. The CDR3 length is 15 residues. CDR3 DNA (partial): TGTGCCAGCTCTCCCCTGCCAGGGGGCTGGGAC. It specifies CASSPLPGGWD. The whole CDR3 is CASSPLPGGWDTQYF. Drawing the rest from reference TRBV12-1 and TRBJ2-5, the complete variable domain is DSGVVQSPRHIIKEKGGRSVLTCIPISGHSNVVWYQQTLGKELKFLIQHYEKVERDKGFLPSRFSVQQFDDYHSEMNMSALELEDSAMYFCASSPLPGGWDTQYFGPGTRLLVL.

This clone was seen more than once but under ten times. These gene names are mouse names. The read terminates 4 residues ahead of where the CDR3 ends, so the germline J gene completes it. The chain uses TRBV13-3 and TRBJ1-1; 9 nucleotides align to TRBD1. The CDR3 covers 15 residues. V was clipped by 0 bases and J by 3 bases; unmatched bases: 3. Germline V gene lookup returns CDR1 NNHDY and CDR2 SYVADS. The covered CDR3 bases are TGTGCCAGCAGTGATGTTGGGACAGGGTACACA. Protein: CASSDVGTGYT. The whole CDR3 sequence reads CASSDVGTGYTEVFF.

This clone occurred a few times. Mouse gene names and germline throughout. CDR3 DNA, as far as it was read: TGTGCCAGCAGAAAGGGACTGCGTAGTCAAAAC. Residues: CASRKGLRSQN. The full CDR3 protein is CASRKGLRSQNTLYF. V and J are TRBV19 and TRBJ2-4; 7 bases are a match to TRBD2. The sequence runs out 4 residues before the end of the CDR3; the remainder is reconstructed from the germline J gene. The CDR3 consists of 15 residues. CDR1 FNHDT and CDR2 SITEND come from the germline V gene (reference sequence). Trimming removed 5 bases from V and 0 bases from J; junction bases left unmatched: 6.

About this clone itself: The protein here is the DNA translation, as the TCRdb protein differs from it at residue 11. Mouse gene names and germline throughout. The missing CDR3 end, 3 residues past where the read stops, is filled in from the germline J gene. The chain links TRBV31 to TRBJ1-6; D not certain. TRBJ1-6 is known as an ORF, though its function is uncertain. CDR1 is GKSSPN, CDR2 SITVG, per germline. This CDR3 is built from 14 residues. Between the trimmed V and J ends, which lost 1 base and 2 bases, there was a span of 6 bases. The CDR3 DNA, read in part, is TGTGCCTGGAGTCCAGAAACCTATAATTCGCCC. It encodes CAWSPETYNSP. The whole CDR3 protein is CAWSPETYNSPLYF.

This clone has a count of ten or more. Mouse gene names apply. Coverage ceases 4 residues before the CDR3 finishes, and the germline J gene fills in the end. Other DNA sequences in this specimen translate into the identical CDR3. The chain uses TRBV13-1 and TRBJ1-4; possible D gene TRBD1, 6 bases. The CDR3 has 15 residues. Germline V lookup: CDR1 NSHNY, CDR2 SYGAGN. V was cut by 0 bases and J by 3 bases, with 9 bases left in between. The CDR3 loop is CASSDAGTTNERLFF. The CDR3 DNA, read in part, is TGTGCCAGCAGTGATGCCGGGACAACCAACGAA.